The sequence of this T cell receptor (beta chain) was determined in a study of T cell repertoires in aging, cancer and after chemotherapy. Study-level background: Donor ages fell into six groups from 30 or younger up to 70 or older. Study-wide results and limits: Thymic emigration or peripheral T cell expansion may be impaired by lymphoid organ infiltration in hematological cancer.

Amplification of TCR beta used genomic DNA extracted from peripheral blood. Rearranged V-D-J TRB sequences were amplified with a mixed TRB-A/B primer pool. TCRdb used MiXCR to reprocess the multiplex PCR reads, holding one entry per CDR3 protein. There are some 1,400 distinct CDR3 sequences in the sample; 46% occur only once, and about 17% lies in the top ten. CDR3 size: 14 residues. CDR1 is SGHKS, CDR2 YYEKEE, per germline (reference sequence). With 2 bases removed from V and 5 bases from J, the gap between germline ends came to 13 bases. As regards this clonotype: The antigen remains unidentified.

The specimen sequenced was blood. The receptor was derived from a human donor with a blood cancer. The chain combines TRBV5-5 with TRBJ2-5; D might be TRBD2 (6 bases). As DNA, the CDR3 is TGTGCCAGCAGCTTTGGGTCCCGGGGGGAGACCCAGTACTTC. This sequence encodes CASSFGSRGETQYF.